This is a list of T cell receptor beta chains from one sample in a study of T cells in Graves' hyperthyroidism and ophthalmopathy. Via MiXCR, TCRdb re-called the multiplex PCR reads, giving one row per CDR3 protein. The sample holds about 270,000 distinct CDR3 sequences, approximately 23% seen once. The material sequenced was blood. The receptors come from a man younger than 45 with Graves' ophthalmopathy. The CDR3 runs from the conserved cysteine through the conserved F or W. A D gene is named only where the DNA matches it firmly. Rows give clone size only sometimes, using once, few, many, or a class for an expanded clone.

TRBJ2-3 . . TRBV9 TGTGCCAGCAGCGCCAGAGAGGGCGGGATTAGTACAGATACGCAGTATTTT CASSAREGGISTDTQYF
TRBJ2-1 . few TRBV9 TGTGCCAGCAGCGTAGACAGTCCCCCCTACAATGAGCAGTTCTTC CASSVDSPPYNEQFF
TRBJ2-5 . many TRBV20-1 TGCAGTGCTAGTCCAGACAGTCAAGGGACCCAGTACTTC CSASPDSQGTQYF
TRBJ2-1 . many TRBV5-1 TGCGCCAGCAGCCGCGGCCAGAGCGCGTACAATGAGCAGTTCTTC CASSRGQSAYNEQFF
TRBJ1-2 . few TRBV6-4 TGTGCCAGCAACCAGGGTGGGGGGGCAGGCTATGGCTACACCTTC CASNQGGGAGYGYTF
TRBJ1-1 . many TRBV9 TGTGCCAGCAGCGTAGGACCGAACACTGAAGCTTTCTTT CASSVGPNTEAFF
TRBJ2-2 . many TRBV27 TGTGCCAGCAGAACAGGGCGGAATCTAGTTACCGGGGAGCTGTTTTTT CASRTGRNLVTGELFF
TRBJ2-7 TRBD2 few TRBV19 TGTGCCAGTAGTATATCCCTTAGTATATCAGCGGGAGGGTCCTCCTACGAGCAGTACTTC CASSISLSISAGGSSYEQYF
TRBJ2-1 TRBD2 . TRBV12-3/TRBV12-4 TGTGCCAGCAGTCGCGTTAGGGGGGGACTAGCGGAATACTACAATGAGCAGTTCTTC CASSRVRGGLAEYYNEQFF
TRBJ2-7 . . TRBV2 TGTGCCAGTAAATCCTACGAGCAGTACTTC CASKSYEQYF
TRBJ1-2 . many TRBV2 TGTGCCAGCTCAGGCCCCGGTGACTATGGCTACACCTTC CASSGPGDYGYTF
TRBJ2-7 TRBD2 . TRBV6-1 TGTGCCAGCAGTTCCTCCCGGACTAGCCTGTTCGACGAGCAGTACTTC CASSSSRTSLFDEQYF
TRBJ2-3 . . TRBV24-1 TGTGCCACCACGTCGGACTACCTAGATACGCAGTATTTT CATTSDYLDTQYF
TRBJ1-2 TRBD1 . TRBV6-1 TGTGCCAGCAACCGGGACAGGGGTGTCGGCGGCTATGGCTACACCTTC CASNRDRGVGGYGYTF
TRBJ2-6 . few TRBV12-3/TRBV12-4 TGTGCCAGCAGTTCACAGGGAGCTGGGGCCAACGTCCTGACTTTC CASSSQGAGANVLTF
TRBJ2-5 TRBD2 . TRBV11-2 TGTGCCAGCAGTTCCAGGACTAGCGGGGCTCAAGAGACCCAGTACTTC CASSSRTSGAQETQYF
TRBJ1-1 TRBD1 few TRBV7-3 TGTGCCAGCAGCTCAAGGACAGGGGGGGAAACTGAAGCTTTCTTT CASSSRTGGETEAFF
TRBJ2-2 TRBD2 . TRBV11-1 TGTGCCAGCAGCTTATTGGCATATGGGGCTAGCGGGATCACCGGGGAGCTGTTTTTT CASSLLAYGASGITGELFF
TRBJ1-1 TRBD1 many TRBV20-1 TGCAGTGCAGCCGGGACAGGGGTCGGTCGAACTGAAGCTTTCTTT CSAAGTGVGRTEAFF
TRBJ1-1 . many TRBV28 TGTGCCAGCAGTCTCTCGAGAGCTGAAGCTTTCTTT CASSLSRAEAFF
TRBJ1-2 . many TRBV3-1 TGTGCCAGCAGCCAAGAGGGTCAGGGACGCGGCTACACCTTC CASSQEGQGRGYTF
TRBJ1-2 . few TRBV5-1 TGCGCCAGCAGCTTGGTTCTAGACGCGGGTTCTTATGGCTACACCTTC CASSLVLDAGSYGYTF
TRBJ2-7 . . TRBV9 TGTGCCAGCTCACCCCCAGGGGTCTCCTACGAGCAGTACTTC CASSPPGVSYEQYF
TRBJ1-1 . many TRBV28 TGTGCCAGCAGTTTCGAGGGTGTGATGTTTGCTTTCTTT CASSFEGVMFAFF
TRBJ2-1 . . TRBV2 TGTGCCAGCAGTGTACGGGGAGGTTCGTTCTACAATGAGCAGTTCTTC CASSVRGGSFYNEQFF
TRBJ2-7 TRBD1 . TRBV10-3 TGTGCCATCAGTGGACAGGGTTCGTACGAGCAGTACTTC CAISGQGSYEQYF
TRBJ1-4 . . TRBV20-1 TGCAGTGCTAGAGACAGATCGGGCTCCAATGAAAAACTGTTTTTT CSARDRSGSNEKLFF
TRBJ1-1 TRBD1 many TRBV28 TGTGCCAGCAGGGGTGCCTACCGGGACAGGGGAGGGACTGAAGCTTTCTTT CASRGAYRDRGGTEAFF
TRBJ2-7 . few TRBV6-1 TGTGCCAGCAGTGAAGCCAGCTTACCGACCTACGAGCAGTACTTC CASSEASLPTYEQYF
TRBJ1-2 . once TRBV5-6 TGTGCCAGCAGCTTGAGCCGGGACACCCCCGTCTATGGCTACACCTTC CASSLSRDTPVYGYTF
TRBJ2-1 TRBD2 few TRBV24-1 TGTGCCACCAGTGAGCCAGCGGGAGAAGTAAATGAGCAGTTCTTC CATSEPAGEVNEQFF
TRBJ2-1 TRBD2 few TRBV12-3/TRBV12-4 TGTGCCAGCAGTTCGCCGGGACTAGCGGGTGGGAATGAGCAGTTCTTC CASSSPGLAGGNEQFF
TRBJ2-3 TRBD1 . TRBV30 TGTGCCTGGAGGGACAGGCGCACAGATACGCAGTATTTT CAWRDRRTDTQYF
TRBJ2-2 TRBD2 few TRBV28 TGTGCCAGCAGTTACCCGACTAGCGGGAACACCGGGGAGCTGTTTTTT CASSYPTSGNTGELFF
TRBJ2-7 . many TRBV20-1 TGCAGTGCTACCGCATTTACCTACGAGCAGTACTTC CSATAFTYEQYF
TRBJ2-1 TRBD2 many TRBV28 TGTGCCAGCAGTTTCGAGGGAGGGCTTCGGTACAATGAGCAGTTCTTC CASSFEGGLRYNEQFF
TRBJ2-1 TRBD2 . TRBV5-1 TGCGCCAGCAGCTTAGACCTAGCGGGAGGCAGGGATGAGCAGTTCTTC CASSLDLAGGRDEQFF
TRBJ2-5 TRBD2 . TRBV28 TGTGCCAGCAGTTCCCTTAGCGGGATTGGCGGAGAGACCCAGTACTTC CASSSLSGIGGETQYF
TRBJ1-6 . . TRBV6-5 TGTGCCAGCAGTTACTCTGGCAGGGCGAAAGGACCCCTCCACTTT CASSYSGRAKGPLHF
TRBJ2-7 TRBD2 few TRBV20-1 TGCAGTGCTACCGGGACTAGCGCCTACGAGCAGTACTTC CSATGTSAYEQYF
TRBJ2-2 . . TRBV6-1 TGTGCCAGCACCTGGACTCTAACGAACACCGGGGAGCTGTTTTTT CASTWTLTNTGELFF
TRBJ2-7 TRBD2 many TRBV3-1 TGTGCCAGCAGCCAAGTAACTAGCGGGATGACTTACGAGCAGTACTTC CASSQVTSGMTYEQYF
TRBJ2-7 . . TRBV28 TGTGCCAGCAGCCTTTCGACAGAAAGCTCCTACGAGCAGTACTTC CASSLSTESSYEQYF
TRBJ1-1 . many TRBV6-1 TGTGCCAGCAGTGTTACCACGTTGAACACTGAAGCTTTCTTT CASSVTTLNTEAFF
TRBJ1-3 . many TRBV2 TGTGCCAGCAGTGACCGGGACACCCTCTCTGGAAACACCATATATTTT CASSDRDTLSGNTIYF